In this sample, the clone carrying this T cell receptor beta chain turned up many times. The antigen is unknown. Trimming removed 1 base from V and 4 bases from J, with 5 bases in between. The CDR3 contains 14 residues. Germline assignment: CDR1 MNHNS and CDR2 SASEGT. RNA was extracted from bulk tissue without any cell sorting. Newly diagnosed lung cancer patients had thoracic surgery in China, August–late 2014, without prior chemotherapy. This entry comes from a study of tumor and adjacent non-tumor tissue in lung cancer. Across the whole study: Aged 31 to 76 years, patients included roughly ten men and 5 women with stage I to III disease. Study-wide points: Normal lung showed higher cumulative top 100 clone frequency than tumor. TCR diversity was significantly greater in tumor than normal lung tissue.

The library came from three nested PCR rounds adapted from ARM-PCR protocols. TCRdb used MiXCR to reprocess the multiplex PCR reads, holding one entry per CDR3 protein. The table has tens of thousands of distinct CDR3 sequences, 55% to 75% seen once. The specimen sequenced was lung tumor tissue. The TCR was taken from a woman in her thirties or forties with non-small cell lung cancer. This rearrangement joins TRBV6-1 to TRBJ1-6; TRBD1 is a possible D gene (5 bases). CDR3 coding DNA: TGTGCCAGCAGTGAAGGACAGTATAATTCACCCCTCCACTTT. As protein: CASSEGQYNSPLHF.